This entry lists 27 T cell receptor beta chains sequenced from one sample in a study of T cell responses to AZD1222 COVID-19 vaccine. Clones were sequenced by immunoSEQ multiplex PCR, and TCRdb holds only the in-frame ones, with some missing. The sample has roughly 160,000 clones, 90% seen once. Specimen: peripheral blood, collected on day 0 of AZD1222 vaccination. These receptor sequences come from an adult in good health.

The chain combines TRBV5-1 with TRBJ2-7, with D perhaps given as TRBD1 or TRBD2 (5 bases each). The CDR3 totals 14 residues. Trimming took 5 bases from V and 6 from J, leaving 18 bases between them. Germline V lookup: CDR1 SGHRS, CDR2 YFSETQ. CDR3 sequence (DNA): TGCGCCAGCAGTCTTACGGGACGGCTTATCGAGCAGTACTTC. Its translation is CASSLTGRLIEQYF.

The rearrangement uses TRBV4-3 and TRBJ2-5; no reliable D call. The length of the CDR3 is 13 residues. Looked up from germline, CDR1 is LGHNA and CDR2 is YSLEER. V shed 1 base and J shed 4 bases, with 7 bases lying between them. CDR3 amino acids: CASSQGRRETQYF. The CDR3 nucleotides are TGCGCCAGCAGCCAAGGAAGGCGAGAGACCCAGTACTTC.

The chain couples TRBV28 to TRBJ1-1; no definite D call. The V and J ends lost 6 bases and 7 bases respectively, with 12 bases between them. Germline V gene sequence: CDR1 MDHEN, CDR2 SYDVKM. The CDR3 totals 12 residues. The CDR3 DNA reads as TGTGCCAGCAGCCCACCGCACGGTGAAGCTTTCTTT. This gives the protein CASSPPHGEAFF.

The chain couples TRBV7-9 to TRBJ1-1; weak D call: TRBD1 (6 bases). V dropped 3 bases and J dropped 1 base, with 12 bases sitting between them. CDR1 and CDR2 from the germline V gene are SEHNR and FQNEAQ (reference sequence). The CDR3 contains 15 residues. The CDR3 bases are TGTGCCAGCAGCTTGGACGACAGGCGGAACACTGAAGCTTTCTTT. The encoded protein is CASSLDDRRNTEAFF.

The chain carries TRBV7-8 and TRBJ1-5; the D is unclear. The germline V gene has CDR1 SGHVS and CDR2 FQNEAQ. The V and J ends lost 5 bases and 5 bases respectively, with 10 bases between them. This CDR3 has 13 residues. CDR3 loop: CASSPSGYQPQHF. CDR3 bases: TGTGCCAGCAGCCCCTCCGGGTATCAGCCCCAGCATTTT.

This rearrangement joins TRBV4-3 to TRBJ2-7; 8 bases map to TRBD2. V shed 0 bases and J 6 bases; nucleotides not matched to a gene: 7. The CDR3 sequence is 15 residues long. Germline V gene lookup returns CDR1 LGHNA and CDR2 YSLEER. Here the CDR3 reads CASSQEKRGSLEQYF. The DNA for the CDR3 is TGCGCCAGCAGCCAAGAGAAGCGGGGGTCCCTCGAGCAGTACTTC.

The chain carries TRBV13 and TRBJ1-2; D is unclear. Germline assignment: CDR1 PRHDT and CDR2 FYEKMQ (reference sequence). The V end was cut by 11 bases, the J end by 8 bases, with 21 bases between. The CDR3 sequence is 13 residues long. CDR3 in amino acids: CALRKEVLEGYTF. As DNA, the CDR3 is TGTGCCCTCCGGAAGGAGGTCCTGGAAGGCTACACCTTC. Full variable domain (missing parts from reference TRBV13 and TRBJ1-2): AAGVIQSPRHLIKEKRETATLKCYPIPRHDTVYWYQQGPGQDPQFLISFYEKMQSDKGSIPDRFSAQQFSDYHSELNMSSLELGDSALYFCALRKEVLEGYTFGSGTRLTVV.

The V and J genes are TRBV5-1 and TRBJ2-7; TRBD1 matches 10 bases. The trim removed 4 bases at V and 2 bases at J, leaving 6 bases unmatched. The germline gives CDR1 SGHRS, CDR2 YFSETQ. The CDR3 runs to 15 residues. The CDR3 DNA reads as TGCGCCAGCAGCACGGACAGGGGGGCCGCCTACGAGCAGTACTTC. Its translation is CASSTDRGAAYEQYF.

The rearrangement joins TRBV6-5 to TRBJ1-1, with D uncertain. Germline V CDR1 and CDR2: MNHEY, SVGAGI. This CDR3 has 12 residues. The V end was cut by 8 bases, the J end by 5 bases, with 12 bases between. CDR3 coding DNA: TGTGCCAGCGCGGCGGTGTATACTGAAGCTTTCTTT. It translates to CASAAVYTEAFF.

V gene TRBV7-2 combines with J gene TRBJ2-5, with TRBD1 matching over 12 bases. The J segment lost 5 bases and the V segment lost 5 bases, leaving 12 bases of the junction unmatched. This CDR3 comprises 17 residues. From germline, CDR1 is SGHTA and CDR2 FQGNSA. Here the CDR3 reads CASSKIRGTGGLETQYF. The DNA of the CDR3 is TGTGCCAGCAGCAAGATCCGGGGGACAGGGGGCTTGGAGACCCAGTACTTC.

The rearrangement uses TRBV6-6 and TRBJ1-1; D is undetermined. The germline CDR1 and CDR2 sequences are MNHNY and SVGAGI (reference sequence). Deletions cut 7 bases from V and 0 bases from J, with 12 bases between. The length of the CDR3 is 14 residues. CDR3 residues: CASTTTRVNTEAFF. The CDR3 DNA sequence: TGTGCCAGCACCACCACCCGGGTGAACACTGAAGCTTTCTTT.

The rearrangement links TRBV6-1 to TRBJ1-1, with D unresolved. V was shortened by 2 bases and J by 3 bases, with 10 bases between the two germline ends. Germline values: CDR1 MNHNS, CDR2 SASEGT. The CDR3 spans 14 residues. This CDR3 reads CASSEPNVYTEAFF. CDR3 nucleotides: TGTGCCAGCAGTGAACCCAACGTCTACACTGAAGCTTTCTTT.

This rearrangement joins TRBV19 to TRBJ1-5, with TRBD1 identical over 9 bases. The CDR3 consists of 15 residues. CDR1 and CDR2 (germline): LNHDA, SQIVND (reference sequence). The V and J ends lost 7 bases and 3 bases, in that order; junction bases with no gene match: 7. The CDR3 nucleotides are TGTGCCAGTACCGGGACAGGGATCCCCAATCAGCCCCAGCATTTT. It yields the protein CASTGTGIPNQPQHF.

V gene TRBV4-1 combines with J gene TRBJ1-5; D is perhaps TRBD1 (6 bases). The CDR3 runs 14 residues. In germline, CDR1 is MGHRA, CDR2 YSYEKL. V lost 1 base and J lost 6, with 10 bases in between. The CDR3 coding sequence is TGCGCCAGCAGCCAAGTAACAGGGATTCAGCCCCAGCATTTT. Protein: CASSQVTGIQPQHF.

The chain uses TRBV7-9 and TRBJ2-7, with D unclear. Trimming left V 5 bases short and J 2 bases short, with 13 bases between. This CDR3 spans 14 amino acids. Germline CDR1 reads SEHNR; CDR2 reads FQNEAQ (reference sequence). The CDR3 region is CASSGRHRTYEQYF. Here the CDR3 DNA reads TGTGCCAGCAGCGGCAGACACCGTACCTACGAGCAGTACTTC.

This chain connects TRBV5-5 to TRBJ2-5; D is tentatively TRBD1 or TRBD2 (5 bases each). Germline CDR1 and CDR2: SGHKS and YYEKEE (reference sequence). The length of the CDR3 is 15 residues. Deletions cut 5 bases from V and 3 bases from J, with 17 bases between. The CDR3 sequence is CASRSTRDPKETQYF. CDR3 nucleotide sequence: TGTGCCAGCAGGTCGACCCGGGACCCCAAAGAGACCCAGTACTTC.

CDR3 in amino acids: CASSQSQETQYF. CDR3 bases: TGCGCCAGCAGCCAATCTCAAGAGACCCAGTACTTC. The J gene is TRBJ2-5, the V gene TRBV5-1; D is uncertain. Germline values: CDR1 SGHRS, CDR2 YFSETQ. Trimming stripped 4 bases from V and 2 bases from J, with 6 bases between. This CDR3 is built from 12 residues.

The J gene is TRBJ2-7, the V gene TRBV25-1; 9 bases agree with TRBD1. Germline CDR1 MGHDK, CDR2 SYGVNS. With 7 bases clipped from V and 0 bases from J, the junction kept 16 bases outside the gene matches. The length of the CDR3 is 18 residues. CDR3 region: CASTIRDRAPLSSYEQYF. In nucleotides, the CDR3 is TGTGCCAGCACCATTCGGGACAGGGCCCCTCTGAGCTCCTACGAGCAGTACTTC.

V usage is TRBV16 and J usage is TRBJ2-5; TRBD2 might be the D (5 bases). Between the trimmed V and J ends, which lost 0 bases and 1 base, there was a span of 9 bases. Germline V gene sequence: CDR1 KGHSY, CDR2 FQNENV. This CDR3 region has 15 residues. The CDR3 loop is CASSQSRAFQETQYF. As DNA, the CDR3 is TGTGCCAGCAGCCAATCGAGGGCATTCCAAGAGACCCAGTACTTC.

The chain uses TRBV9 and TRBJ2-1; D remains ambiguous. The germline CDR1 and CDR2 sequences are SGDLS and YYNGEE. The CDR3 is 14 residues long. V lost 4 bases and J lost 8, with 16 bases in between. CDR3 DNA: TGTGCCAGCAGCCTGGACCCACTGGGCCATGAGCAGTTCTTC. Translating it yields CASSLDPLGHEQFF. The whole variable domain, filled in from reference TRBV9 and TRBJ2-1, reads DSGVTQTPKHLITATGQRVTLRCSPRSGDLSVYWYQQSLDQGLQFLIQYYNGEERAKGNILERFSAQQFPDLHSELNLSSLELGDSALYFCASSLDPLGHEQFFGPGTRLTVL.

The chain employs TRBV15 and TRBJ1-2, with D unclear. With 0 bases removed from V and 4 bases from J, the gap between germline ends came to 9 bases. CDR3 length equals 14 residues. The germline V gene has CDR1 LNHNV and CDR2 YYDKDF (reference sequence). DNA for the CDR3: TGTGCCACCAGCAGAGATCGAGGGATCTATGGCTACACCTTC. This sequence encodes CATSRDRGIYGYTF.

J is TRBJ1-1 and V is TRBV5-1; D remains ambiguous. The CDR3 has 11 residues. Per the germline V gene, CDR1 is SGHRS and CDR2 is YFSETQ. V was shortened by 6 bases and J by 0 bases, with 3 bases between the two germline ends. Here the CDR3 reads CASKVNTEAFF. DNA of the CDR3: TGCGCCAGCAAAGTGAACACTGAAGCTTTCTTT. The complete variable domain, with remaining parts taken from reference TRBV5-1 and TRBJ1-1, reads KAGVTQTPRYLIKTRGQQVTLSCSPISGHRSVSWYQQTPGQGLQFLFEYFSETQRNKGNFPGRFSGRQFSNSRSEMNVSTLELGDSALYLCASKVNTEAFFGQGTRLTVV.

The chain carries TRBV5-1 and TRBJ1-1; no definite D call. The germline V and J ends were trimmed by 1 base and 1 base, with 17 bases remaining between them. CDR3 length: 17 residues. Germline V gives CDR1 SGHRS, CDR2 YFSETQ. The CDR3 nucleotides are TGCGCCAGCAGCTTGTACGGGTCCCCGGCGGGGAACACTGAAGCTTTCTTT. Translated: CASSLYGSPAGNTEAFF.

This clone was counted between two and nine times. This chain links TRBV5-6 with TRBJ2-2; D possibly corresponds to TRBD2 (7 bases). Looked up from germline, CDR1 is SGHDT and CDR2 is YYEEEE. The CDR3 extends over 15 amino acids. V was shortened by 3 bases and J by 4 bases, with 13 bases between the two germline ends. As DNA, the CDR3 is TGTGCCAGCAGCTCGGAGGGGGGGCTCACCGGGGAGCTGTTTTTT. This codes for CASSSEGGLTGELFF. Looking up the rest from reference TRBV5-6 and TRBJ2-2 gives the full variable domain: DAGVTQSPTHLIKTRGQQVTLRCSPKSGHDTVSWYQQALGQGPQFIFQYYEEEERQRGNFPDRFSGHQFPNYSSELNVNALLLGDSALYLCASSSEGGLTGELFFGEGSRLTVL.

CDR3 nucleotides: TGTGCCAGCAGCCAAGACAGGGGCCGAGAAAAACTGTTTTTT. Its protein product is CASSQDRGREKLFF. The rearrangement uses TRBV11-3 and TRBJ1-4; 8 bases match TRBD1. The CDR3 loop spans 14 amino acids. Germline CDR1 and CDR2: SGHNT and YENEEA. V shed 5 bases, J shed 8 bases, and the junction held 7 bases outside the gene matches. Filled out from reference TRBV11-3 and TRBJ1-4, the complete variable domain reads EAGVVQSPRYKIIEKKQPVAFWCNPISGHNTLYWYLQNLGQGPELLIRYENEEAVDDSQLPKDRFSAERLKGVDSTLKIQPAELGDSAVYLCASSQDRGREKLFFGSGTQLSVL.

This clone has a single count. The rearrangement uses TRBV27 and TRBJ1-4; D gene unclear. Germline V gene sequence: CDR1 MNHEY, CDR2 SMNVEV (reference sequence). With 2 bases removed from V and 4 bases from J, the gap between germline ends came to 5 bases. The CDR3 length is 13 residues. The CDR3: CASSLGFNEKLFF. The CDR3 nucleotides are TGTGCCAGCAGTTTAGGGTTTAATGAAAAACTGTTTTTT.

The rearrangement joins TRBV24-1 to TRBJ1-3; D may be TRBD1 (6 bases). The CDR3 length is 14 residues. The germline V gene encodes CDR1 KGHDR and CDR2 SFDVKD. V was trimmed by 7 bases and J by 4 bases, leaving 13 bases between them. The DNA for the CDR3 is TGTGCCACCAGGGATGGGGGCGGCGGAAACACCATATATTTT. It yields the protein CATRDGGGGNTIYF.